The 26 T cell receptor beta chains reported below all come from one sample, sequenced in a study of prognosis after radiotherapy for stage I lung cancer. CDR3 of TCR beta was amplified from genomic DNA via a two-round multiplex PCR. Gene-specific primers for each TRBV and TRBJ gene drove first-round PCR. MiXCR, run by TCRdb on the multiplex PCR reads, gives a single entry per CDR3 protein. Altogether roughly 15,000 distinct CDR3 sequences are present, approximately 31% being singletons, with the ten largest covering approximately 23%. The material was PBMCs, obtained before or after stereotactic body radiation therapy (not recorded which). The origin of the receptors is a donor older than 45 with non-small cell lung cancer.

To note about this clonotype: This is likely an artifact of a read error, given a far larger clone one base away. The rearrangement links TRBV6-4 to TRBJ2-1; weak D call: TRBD2 (6 bases). The CDR3 spans 14 residues. CDR1 is MRHNA, CDR2 SNTAGT, per germline. Deletions cut 8 bases from V and 1 base from J, with 12 bases between. DNA for the CDR3: TGTGCCAGCCATCGGGGGATTTCCTACAATGAGCAGTTCTTC. Amino acids: CASHRGISYNEQFF.

This clonotype has a count of ten or more. CDR3: CASSYTGQVYTF. The CDR3 DNA is TGTGCCAGCAGTTACACGGGACAGGTCTACACCTTC. J is TRBJ1-2 and V is TRBV6-5, with 8 bases aligning to TRBD1. V shed 2 bases and J 10 bases; nucleotides not matched to a gene: 3. Germline V gene data show CDR1 as MNHEY and CDR2 as SVGAGI. The length of the CDR3 is 12 residues.

This clonotype was observed at least ten times. This clone may be a read error of a much larger clone one base away. The chain combines TRBV5-1 with TRBJ1-3; TRBD1 matches at 8 bases. The CDR3 totals 15 residues. CDR1 is SGHRS, CDR2 YFSETQ, per germline. The CDR3 reads CASSFDRGGGDTIYF. The CDR3 nucleotides are TGCGCCAGCAGCTTCGACAGGGGTGGTGGAGACACCATATATTTT.

V gene TRBV20-1 combines with J gene TRBJ1-5; the match to TRBD1 covers 8 bases. The CDR3 has 15 amino acids. CDR1 DFQATT and CDR2 SNEGSKA come from the germline V gene (reference sequence). With 3 bases clipped from V and 6 bases from J, the junction kept 10 bases outside the gene matches. The CDR3 sequence: CSASAMTGVFQPQHF. For the CDR3, the DNA is TGCAGTGCTAGCGCCATGACAGGGGTCTTTCAGCCCCAGCATTTT.

By share, this clonotype ranks as medium-sized. CDR3 DNA: TGTGCCAGCAGACCCAACAGGGAGATTACGCAGTATTTT. Its translation: CASRPNREITQYF. The chain links TRBV11-2 to TRBJ2-3, with a tentative D call TRBD1 (6 bases). V gave up 6 bases and J gave up 8 bases, with 15 bases separating them. This CDR3 is built from 13 residues. Per germline, CDR1 SGHAT and CDR2 FQNNGV. The full variable domain, in which reference TRBV11-2 and TRBJ2-3 provide the parts outside the CDR3, is EAGVAQSPRYKIIEKRQSVAFWCNPISGHATLYWYQQILGQGPKLLIQFQNNGVVDDSQLPKDRFSAERLKGVDSTLKIQPAKLEDSAVYLCASRPNREITQYFGPGTRLTVL.

This clonotype was counted ten times or more. J is TRBJ2-7 and V is TRBV5-1, with TRBD1 identical over 10 bases. The germline CDR1 and CDR2 sequences are SGHRS and YFSETQ. The ends lost 0 bases at V and 7 bases at J; junction bases unmatched: 10. The CDR3 runs to 16 residues. CDR3: CASSLVGRGTGVEQYF. The CDR3, as DNA: TGCGCCAGCAGCTTGGTTGGTCGGGGGACAGGGGTTGAGCAGTACTTC.

Concerning this clonotype: A far larger clone lies a single base away; this is likely a read error. The chain couples TRBV7-2 to TRBJ2-1; a weak D match, TRBD2 (5 bases). The CDR3 is 15 amino acids. The germline gives CDR1 SGHTA, CDR2 FQGNSA. CDR3 DNA: TGTGCCAGCAGATTAGAGGGTGGCTCCTACAATGGGCAGTTCTTC. Translated, it gives CASRLEGGSYNGQFF.

About this clonotype itself: A far larger clone is a single base away, which makes a read error likely. The CDR3 spells CSSMWGSTEAFF. The CDR3 DNA is TGCTCCAGCATGTGGGGGTCCACTGAAGCTTTCTTT. This sequence joins TRBV10-2 and TRBJ1-6; possibly TRBD1 for D (5 bases). TRBJ1-1 explains the end of the DNA better; the J call may be wrong. CDR3 length: 12 amino acids. Germline V lookup: CDR1 WSHSY, CDR2 SAAADI.

This clonotype has at least ten counts. The V and J genes are TRBV10-3 and TRBJ1-2; the D is unclear. Germline V CDR1 and CDR2: ENHRY, SYGVKD. Trimming stripped 0 bases from V and 4 bases from J, with 6 bases between. The CDR3 is 13 amino acids. This chain's CDR3 is CAISESSGYGYTF. CDR3 nucleotide sequence: TGTGCCATCAGTGAGTCGTCCGGCTATGGCTACACCTTC.

This clonotype was recorded many times. The chain uses TRBV7-9 and TRBJ1-1; D not certain. The V gene's germline CDR1 is SEHNR and CDR2 FQNEAQ (reference sequence). The V and J ends lost 5 bases and 2 bases respectively, with 9 bases between them. The CDR3 is 13 amino acids. This chain's CDR3 is CASSEADNTEAFF. The CDR3 DNA reads TGTGCCAGCAGCGAGGCAGATAACACTGAAGCTTTCTTT.

Notes on this clonotype: A read error is the likely source, as a far larger clone sits one nucleotide away. The rearrangement joins TRBV6-8 to TRBJ2-1, with 7 bases identical to TRBD1. This CDR3 has 18 residues. Germline-derived CDR1 and CDR2 are MNHGY and SAAAGT. The CDR3 DNA sequence: TGTGCCAGCAGTTACTCGACAGGGATCCCCAGCTCCTACAATGAGAAGTTCTTC. Amino acids: CASSYSTGIPSSYNEKFF.

The chain joins TRBV6-5 to TRBJ1-6; no reliable D call. The germline gives CDR1 MNHEY, CDR2 SVGAGI. V was pared by 2 bases and J by 7 bases, with 12 bases between. This CDR3 is 15 amino acids long. In nucleotides, the CDR3 is TGTGCCAGCAGTTACGAGTTTGGGCGGAATTCACCCCTCCACTTT. This encodes CASSYEFGRNSPLHF.

This clonotype is deemed medium-sized. The gene calls are TRBV28 and TRBJ2-1; D is perhaps TRBD2 (6 bases). Per germline, CDR1 MDHEN and CDR2 SYDVKM. The CDR3 runs to 17 residues. V was pared by 2 bases and J by 0 bases, with 14 bases between. The CDR3 spells CASSLGTVYSSYNEQFF. In nucleotides, the CDR3 is TGTGCCAGCAGTTTAGGGACTGTCTACAGCTCCTACAATGAGCAGTTCTTC. Full variable domain (missing parts from reference TRBV28 and TRBJ2-1): DVKVTQSSRYLVKRTGEKVFLECVQDMDHENMFWYRQDPGLGLRLIYFSYDVKMKEKGDIPEGYSVSREKKERFSLILESASTNQTSMYLCASSLGTVYSSYNEQFFGPGTRLTVL.

This clonotype came up once. The rearrangement joins TRBV6-1 to TRBJ1-6; a weak D match, TRBD1 (6 bases). CDR3 length equals 15 residues. Germline V gene data show CDR1 as MNHNS and CDR2 as SASEGT. Trimming stripped 6 bases from V and 7 bases from J, with 16 bases between. The CDR3 loop is CASSFMKQGNSPLHF. DNA for the CDR3: TGTGCCAGCAGCTTTATGAAACAGGGAAATTCACCCCTCCACTTT.

This clonotype has a handful of counts. One base away lies a much larger clone, so this may be a sequencing read error. The chain is built from TRBV6-5 and TRBJ2-6; D possibly matches TRBD1 or TRBD2 (5 bases each). There are 16 residues in the CDR3. The V gene's germline CDR1 is MNHEY and CDR2 SVGAGI. CDR3 loop: CASSYSGTSGVNVLTF. CDR3 in DNA: TGTGCCAGCAGTTACTCAGGGACCTCTGGGGTCAACGTCCTGACTTTC.

This clonotype showed up just once. A much larger clone differs from this one at a single base, so this may be a read error. The chain couples TRBV5-5 to TRBJ1-5; D not resolved. Germline CDR1 and CDR2: SGHKS and YYEKEE (reference sequence). This CDR3 is 14 amino acids long. CDR3 DNA: TGTGTCAGCAGCTTGGGTCCGAATGGTCAGCCCCAGCATTTT. Translated: CVSSLGPNGQPQHF.

This clonotype has at least ten counts. V and J are TRBV28 and TRBJ2-2; D is undetermined. Between the trimmed V and J ends, which lost 7 bases and 3 bases, there was a span of 6 bases. The CDR3 is 12 amino acids. Germline values: CDR1 MDHEN, CDR2 SYDVKM. The CDR3 DNA is TGTGCCAGCACGGGCTACACCGGGGAGCTGTTTTTT. Translation gives CASTGYTGELFF. The complete variable domain, with remaining parts taken from reference TRBV28 and TRBJ2-2, reads DVKVTQSSRYLVKRTGEKVFLECVQDMDHENMFWYRQDPGLGLRLIYFSYDVKMKEKGDIPEGYSVSREKKERFSLILESASTNQTSMYLCASTGYTGELFFGEGSRLTVL.

This clonotype was seen at least ten times. This chain uses TRBV20-1 with TRBJ1-3; D remains ambiguous. Trimming took off 3 bases at V and 5 bases at J, with 5 bases between the two ends. Per the germline V gene, CDR1 is DFQATT and CDR2 is SNEGSKA (reference sequence). The CDR3 is 11 residues long. CDR3 region: CSASRRNTIYF. CDR3 bases: TGCAGTGCTAGTCGTAGAAACACCATATATTTT.

There are many counts of this clonotype. Possible read error: a much larger clone is one base away. J is TRBJ2-5 and V is TRBV2; D is unresolved. The germline V gene has CDR1 SNHLY and CDR2 FYNNEI. V was shortened by 5 bases and J by 5 bases, with 12 bases between the two germline ends. The CDR3 loop spans 13 amino acids. The CDR3 region is CASSQHDWETQYF. CDR3 sequence (DNA): TGTGCCAGCAGTCAACACGACTGGGAGACCCAGTACTTC.

Points on this clonotype: The CDR3 does not end in the conserved phenylalanine or tryptophan, so this is likely a read error. The V and J genes are TRBV20-1 and TRBJ2-1, with TRBD1 matching over 7 bases. CDR3 length: 14 residues. Germline V gene lookup returns CDR1 DFQATT and CDR2 SNEGSKA (reference sequence). The CDR3 DNA reads TGCGGTGCTAGAACAGGGGCCCACTATGATGAGCAGTTCCTC. Its translation: CGARTGAHYDEQFL.

This clonotype appeared many times. The chain recombines TRBV11-2 with TRBJ2-3; no clear D. The ends were cut back, 3 bases at V and 7 bases at J, with 17 bases in the middle. This CDR3 contains 15 residues. CDR1 and CDR2 from the germline V gene are SGHAT and FQNNGV. CDR3: CASSLSTGGGNTQYF. For the CDR3, the DNA is TGTGCCAGCAGCTTGTCTACCGGTGGTGGAAATACGCAGTATTTT.

In its sample, this clonotype is medium-sized. The chain is built from TRBV2 and TRBJ2-1; TRBD1 matches 9 bases. Trimming took 4 bases from V and 2 from J; bases not matched to a gene: 3. Germline-derived CDR1 and CDR2 are SNHLY and FYNNEI. CDR3 length: 15 residues. The CDR3 DNA reads TGTGCCAGCAGTGCGGACAGGGGCGCCTACAATGAGCAGTTCTTC. Amino acid sequence: CASSADRGAYNEQFF.

A single count supports this clonotype. A single base is all that separates this from a far larger clone, so a read error is likely. The rearrangement links TRBV6-4 to TRBJ2-3; D uncertain. This CDR3 has 16 amino acids. The germline CDR1 and CDR2 sequences are MRHNA and SNTAGT. The CDR3 DNA reads TGTGCCAGCAGTTACTCGAATAGACGTAGCACAGATACGCAGTATTTT. This encodes CASSYSNRRSTDTQYF.

This clonotype was picked up many times. The chain combines TRBV7-9 with TRBJ1-1; D perhaps matches TRBD1 (5 bases). Germline V CDR1 and CDR2: SEHNR, FQNEAQ (reference sequence). The germline V and J ends were trimmed by 1 base and 4 bases, with 10 bases remaining between them. This CDR3 region has 14 residues. The CDR3 reads CASSLEVGGTEAFF. CDR3 bases: TGTGCCAGCAGCTTAGAGGTCGGGGGCACTGAAGCTTTCTTT.

This clonotype ranks as medium-sized (0.01 to 0.1%). The V gene is TRBV15, the J gene TRBJ1-2; D remains ambiguous. The germline gives CDR1 LNHNV, CDR2 YYDKDF (reference sequence). Trimming left V 4 bases short and J 2 bases short, with 8 bases between. This CDR3 comprises 13 residues. Here the CDR3 DNA reads TGTGCCACCAGCACAACGGAAAACTATGGCTACACCTTC. Amino acids: CATSTTENYGYTF.

By its share, this clonotype is medium-sized. CDR3 sequence (DNA): TGTGCCAGCAGTGGGGTGGATACGCAGTATTTT. Protein product: CASSGVDTQYF. V is TRBV6-4 and J is TRBJ2-3; D gene ambiguous. The CDR3 consists of 11 residues. Germline V gene sequence: CDR1 MRHNA, CDR2 SNTAGT. V lost 4 bases, J lost 6 bases, and 5 bases lay in between.